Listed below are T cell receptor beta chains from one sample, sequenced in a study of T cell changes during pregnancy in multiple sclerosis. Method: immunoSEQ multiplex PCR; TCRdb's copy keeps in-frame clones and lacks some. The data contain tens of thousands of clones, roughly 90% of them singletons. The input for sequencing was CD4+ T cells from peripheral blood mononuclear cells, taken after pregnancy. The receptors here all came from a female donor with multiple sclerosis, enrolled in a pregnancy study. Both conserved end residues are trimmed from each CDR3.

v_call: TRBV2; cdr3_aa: ASSYYKVLTNYGYT
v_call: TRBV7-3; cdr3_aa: ASARTSGYEQY
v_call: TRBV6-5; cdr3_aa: ASSSLLLGTIHGYT
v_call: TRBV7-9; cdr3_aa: ASSLAGDMSDTQY
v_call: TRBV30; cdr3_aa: AWGGRGGLLNGYT
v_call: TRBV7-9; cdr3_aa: ASSPSGPGTQY
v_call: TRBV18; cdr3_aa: ASSQLPGQDYEQY
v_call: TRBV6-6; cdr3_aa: AIIQGNYGYT
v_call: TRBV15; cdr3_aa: ATSPGGVGDTQY
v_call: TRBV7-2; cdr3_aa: ASSSRDTLYGYT
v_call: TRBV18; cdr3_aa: ASSPLGGGSNQPQH
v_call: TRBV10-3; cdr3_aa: AISDLGGTGELF
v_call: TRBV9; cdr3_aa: ASSVEVAGGLNEQF
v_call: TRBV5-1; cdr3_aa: ASSSLLAGGTDTQY
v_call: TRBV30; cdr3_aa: AWSVLPSFTAGNTIY
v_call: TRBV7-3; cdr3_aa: ASSLTGTGAYEQY
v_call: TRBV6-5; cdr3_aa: ASSYSIGTGATEAF
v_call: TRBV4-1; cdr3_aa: ASSQEGGPAPNQPQH
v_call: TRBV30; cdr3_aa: AWSPPGTDGRAF
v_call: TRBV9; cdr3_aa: ASSVGGGAGTDTQY
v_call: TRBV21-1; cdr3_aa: ASSKGQTPSNYGYT
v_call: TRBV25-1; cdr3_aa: ASSETTGTEAF
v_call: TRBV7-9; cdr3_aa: ASSLGSRRADTQY
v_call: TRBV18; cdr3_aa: ASSPTELNTEAF
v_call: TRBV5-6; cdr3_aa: ASSSTGQGVDEQF
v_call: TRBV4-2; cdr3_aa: ASSPGGWAGGAYGYT
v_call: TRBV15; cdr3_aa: ATSGGQPLNTEAF
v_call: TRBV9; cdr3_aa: ASSVAEGQRGGNTGELF
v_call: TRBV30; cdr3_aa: AWSVAGASQPQH
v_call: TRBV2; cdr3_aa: ARGRDTEAF
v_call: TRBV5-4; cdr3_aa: ASSSTVNTEAF
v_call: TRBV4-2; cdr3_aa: ASSQEKEETQY
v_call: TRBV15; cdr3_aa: ATSRETNNYGYT
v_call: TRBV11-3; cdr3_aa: ASSPGGKRGHEKLF
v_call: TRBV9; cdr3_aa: ASSLTYNSPLH
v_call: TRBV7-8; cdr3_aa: ATSTGVGSPLH
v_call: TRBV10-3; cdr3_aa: AISELRIRETQY
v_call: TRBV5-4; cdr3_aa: ASSLERPGSSNTEAF
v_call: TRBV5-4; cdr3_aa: ASSSPGQGILRGNEQF
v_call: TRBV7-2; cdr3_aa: ASSSSSYEQY
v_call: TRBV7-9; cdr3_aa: ASSLLQGIGTQY
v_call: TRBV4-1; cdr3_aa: ASSQDLAGAGYT
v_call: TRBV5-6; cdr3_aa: ASSLSGFHYNEQF
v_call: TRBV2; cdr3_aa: ASSEVRLVST
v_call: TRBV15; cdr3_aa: ATSTRGGNGYT
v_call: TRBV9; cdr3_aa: ASSVARERLNNSPLH
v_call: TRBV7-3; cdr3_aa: ASSPRTDNRYGYT